In this sample, the clone carrying this TCR beta chain turned up many times. Its cognate antigen is unknown. The data derive from a study of shared clonotypes between healthy human individuals. General study points: Clonotype sharing among the donors was expected to vary with sequencing depth.

Several immunoSEQ 96-well plates shared each subset's DNA, each plate a replicate. Sequencing was performed with immunoSEQ multiplex PCR; in TCRdb, only in-frame clones are kept and a portion is missing. The sample shows about 530,000 clones, 60% to 80% of them seen only once. The specimen was PBMCs. This TCR derives from a woman aged 35 to 49 in good health. Some clones in this sample may be carry-over from other donors' samples.

The chain's CDR3 is CASSNLADQGEQYF. The DNA for the CDR3 is TGTGCCAGTAGTAACCTAGCAGACCAGGGCGAGCAGTACTTC. V is TRBV19 and J is TRBJ2-7, with D perhaps given as TRBD1 or TRBD2 (5 bases each). The CDR3 consists of 14 residues. Germline CDR1 is LNHDA and CDR2 is SQIVND (reference sequence). V lost 4 bases, J lost 6 bases, and 16 bases lay in between.